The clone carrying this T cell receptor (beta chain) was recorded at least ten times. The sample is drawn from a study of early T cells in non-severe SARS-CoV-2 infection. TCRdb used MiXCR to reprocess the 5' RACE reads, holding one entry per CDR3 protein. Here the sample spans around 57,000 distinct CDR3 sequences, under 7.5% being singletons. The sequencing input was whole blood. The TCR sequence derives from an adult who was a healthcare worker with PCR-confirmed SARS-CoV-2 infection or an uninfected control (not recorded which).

The CDR3 coding sequence is TGTGCCAGCAGCAAAGATGGGACCCCCCAGGGCGCGGGCTTCTACGAGCAGTACTTC. Translated, it gives CASSKDGTPQGAGFYEQYF. The chain is built from TRBV21-1 and TRBJ2-7; the table's D call, TRBD1, has no DNA check behind it. TRBV21-1 is a known pseudogene. This CDR3 comprises 19 residues.